This note documents a single T cell receptor beta chain sequence. This clonotype was detected a few times. Its antigen target is currently unknown. No base-level quality is on record; no much larger clone is a single base apart. TCRdb records Illumina NovaSeq 6000 as the sequencer. TCRalpha and TCRbeta cDNA libraries were built by 5'RACE with constant-segment primers, adding sample barcodes and unique molecular identifiers. RNA was extracted from every sample with Trizol reagent. Libraries were amplified in two PCR steps, with a second sample barcode and Illumina TruSeq adapters added in the second step. Sequencing of the libraries was done on an Illumina NovaSeq, producing 2 x 150 bp paired-end reads. As for how the authors treated the data: With migec v1.2.7, reads were demultiplexed and then collapsed into UMI-guided consensus sequences. With mixcr v2.1.11, UMI consensuses were aligned to TRA and TRB V and J templates and assembled into clonotypes. A clonotype was counted as expanded or contracted only when both edgeR and NoisET called the clonotype significant, with the noise models trained on biological replicates. edgeR calls used a false discovery rate-adjusted p below 0.01 and a log2 fold-change threshold of 1. As an exploratory analysis of dynamics, max-normalized trajectories of the 1000 most abundant clonotypes were examined with PCA combined with hierarchical clustering. The CD4 or CD8 phenotype of responding clones was assigned using the separately sequenced CD4+ and CD8+ repertoires. Through fastp at Q25 and MiXCR, TCRdb rebuilt clones from the public reads, retaining in-frame beta chains. Identical CDR3 protein sequences are pooled into one entry, listed with their most common genes and DNA. These V and J calls are TCRdb output, not the study's own analysis. Recorded for this sample are a few hundred thousand distinct CDR3 sequences; about a fifth of them occurred a single time. Around 7.7% of the sample belongs to the ten largest clones.

This entry comes from a study of T-cell memory formation after mild COVID-19 (TCRdb year 2021). At the level of the whole study: TCR sequence clusters from the two donors were largely donor specific. In a couple of donors, T-cell clones that expanded and contracted after mild COVID-19 were followed by sequencing TCRalpha and TCRbeta repertoires longitudinally. Two young, previously healthy adult volunteers, one female and one male, were included in the cohort.

Reading the germline V gene gives CDR1 SGHTA and CDR2 FQGNSA. Including cysteine and phenylalanine, the CDR3 has 15 amino acids. The entry retains the CDR3 DNA only, 45 bases that are in frame from base 1. Trimmed from V: 5 bases; trimmed from J: 4 bases; junction bases lacking a gene match: 7. Ficoll-Paque density gradient centrifugation was the method used to isolate PBMCs. The paper as a whole reports these results and caveats: Only a couple of mild cases were covered by the study, and larger cohorts that include severe cases with pre-infection samples were considered necessary. Some responding clones were detected in pre-infection memory, which suggested that pre-existing cross-reactive memory T cells had joined the SARS-CoV-2 response. Contracting CD4+ clones were located mainly in the CM and EM memory subsets, whereas CD8+ clones were found to be enriched in EMRA. SARS-CoV-2 specificity of the second-wave clones peaking on day 37 was not confirmed. Clones contracting from day 15 to 85 had balanced CD4/CD8 phenotypes, while a second wave expanding from day 15 to 37 was biased towards CD4+.

This chain is built from TRBV7-2 and TRBJ2-1, with 8 central nucleotides matching TRBD2. Sequenced input: PBMCs or a T cell subset sorted from them (not recorded which). The origin of this receptor is an adult woman who had mild COVID-19 (a few samples of this study predate the infection). The sample titles of this study are shuffled in the database, so cell type and time point are left out; the donor was told from shared clones. The CDR3: CASSHQRGIYNEQFF. The base sequence is TGTGCCAGCAGCCATCAGCGGGGGATTTACAATGAGCAGTTCTTC.